This TCR beta chain is from a study of CD8 T cells in ankylosing spondylitis (dated by TCRdb to 2017 to 2019). Describing the broader study: To find TCR variants linked to disease, the study profiled T cell receptor beta repertoires in ankylosing spondylitis patients and healthy donors. In total, the full study cohort was made up of 108 healthy donors and more than 20 ankylosing spondylitis patients. Peripheral blood samples were taken, and synovial fluid was additionally collected from ankylosing spondylitis patients.

Overall study outcomes, separate from this receptor: Blood from ankylosing spondylitis patients appeared to be characterized by a TCR beta motif made up of seven or eight highly homologous amino acid variants. According to the report, matched synovial fluid samples from ankylosing spondylitis patients were significantly enriched for the disease-linked clones. In peripheral blood, the disease-linked clones were found at relatively low frequencies and had a CD8+ phenotype. Some motif variants had previously been reported in the synovial fluid and blood of reactive arthritis patients, which suggests shared mechanisms of disease initiation.

CDR1 and CDR2 were assigned from the germline V gene as SGHRS and YFSETQ. The CDR3 covers 14 residues, taking in both the cysteine and the phenylalanine. The kept DNA is CDR3 alone, 42 bases in frame from the first base. V sheds 2 bases and J sheds 3 bases, leaving 11 bases between their ends. This clonotype was observed a few times. No antigen is known for it. No base qualities exist here, and no much larger clone lies one base off it. Sequencing was carried out with an Illumina HiSeq 2500. TCR beta libraries were prepared by quantitative 5'-RACE with molecular barcodes. In the source study's methods: A new computational method based on a probabilistic model of VDJ rearrangement was used to identify disease-linked TCR variants. Starting from the raw public reads, TCRdb applied fastp trimming at Q25, assembled clones with MiXCR and retained in-frame beta chains. One record per CDR3 amino acid sequence lists the most common genes and DNA. The V and J calls were not made by the authors but by TCRdb's processing. This sample lists approximately 500,000 distinct CDR3 sequences; roughly 13% were detected once. In total, the top ten clones hold approximately 6.3% of the sample.

The sequence is built from TRBV5-1 and TRBJ1-2, with TRBD1 as a weak D call on 6 bases. This clonotype was sampled from a male donor with ankylosing spondylitis. Sequenced sample: blood, either unsorted or a sorted T cell fraction (not recorded which). The nucleotide sequence reads as follows: TGCGCCAGCAGCTTAACTACAGGGTACTATGGCTACACCTTC. The encoded protein is CASSLTTGYYGYTF.